This T cell receptor beta chain was observed in a study of cytomegalovirus exposure and HLA in healthy donors. Study results and caveats: Trimming of TCR beta V- and J-genes showed a link, identified in a later analysis, to a missense DCLRE1C variant. The study listed some 160 cytomegalovirus-associated TCR beta chains.

PCR amplification relied on 60 Vbeta primers (plus 13 Jbeta primers). Generated by immunoSEQ multiplex PCR, the TCRdb table keeps only in-frame clones and is missing some. Listed are 70,000 to 100,000 clones; approximately 5.7% falls within the top ten. A remark on this clone: Its antigen is unknown.

There were likely unrecorded immune exposures, though donors were nominally healthy when sampled. Looked up from germline, CDR1 is GTSNPN and CDR2 is SVGIG (reference sequence). This CDR3 region has 13 residues. Germline trimming cut 4 bases from V and 6 bases from J; bases unmatched to any gene: 3. V is TRBV30 and J is TRBJ1-6; 7 nucleotides agree with TRBD1. This TCR derives from a girl aged 5-17 years in good health and CMV-seropositive. The source material was PBMCs. Here the CDR3 reads CAWNTGVNSPLHF. CDR3 sequence (DNA): TGTGCCTGGAACACAGGGGTTAATTCACCCCTCCACTTT.